Ten or more counts support the clone carrying this T cell receptor (beta chain). Its antigen remains unidentified. A read error may produce the germline difference seen at one junction end. TCRdb recomputed calls from the RACE reads with MiXCR, one row per CDR3 protein. This table has some 90,000 distinct CDR3 sequences, over 9.5% appearing once. This sample was included in a study of human T cells and chemical hapten exposure. General study findings and limits: Patch test scores rose with PT1 expanded TCR counts, a positive correlation.

Time point defined: patch test 2, 6 weeks after DPC sensitization. The treatment was: therapeutic diphenylcyclopropenone sensitization with weekly scalp DPC. Blood collection took place prior to placing each patch test. Total RNA was extracted from unfractionated whole blood. This CDR3 is 16 amino acids long. The specimen was whole blood, collected in connection with sensitization to the hapten diphenylcyclopropenone (DPC). The receptor's source is a woman aged 40 to 49 with alopecia areata. Some clones in this sample may be carry-over from other donors' samples. The chain couples TRBV12-3 or TRBV12-4 to TRBJ2-2; 8 bases fit TRBD2. CDR3 protein: CASSWSTSANTGELFF. The DNA for the CDR3 is TGTGCCAGTAGTTGGTCGACTAGCGCGAACACCGGGGAGCTGTTTTTT.